This T cell receptor (beta chain) was identified during a study of CD8 T cells in ankylosing spondylitis. General study findings and limits: A CD8+ phenotype characterized the disease-linked clones, which were relatively rare in peripheral blood. Typical of ankylosing spondylitis blood, it appeared, was a TCR beta motif of eight highly homologous variants. Earlier reports found some motif variants in synovial fluid and blood in reactive arthritis.

With respect to this clonotype: Its antigen remains unidentified. A much more abundant neighbour one base away suggests this may be a read error.

Preparation of TCR beta libraries was done by quantitative 5'-RACE with molecular barcodes. TCRdb independently ran MiXCR on the 5' RACE reads; one entry per CDR3 protein. Of hundreds of thousands of distinct CDR3 sequences listed, roughly 27% are singletons. Trimming left V 7 bases short and J 1 base short, with 4 bases between. The CDR3 contains 12 residues. CDR1 MDHEN and CDR2 SYDVKM come from the germline V gene. J is TRBJ2-2 and V is TRBV28, with D unresolved. The sample was blood, either unsorted or a sorted T cell fraction (not recorded which). The clonotype originates from a male donor with ankylosing spondylitis. The CDR3 DNA reads TGTGCCAGCACCCGGAACACCGGGGAGCTGTTTTTT. This gives the protein CASTRNTGELFF.